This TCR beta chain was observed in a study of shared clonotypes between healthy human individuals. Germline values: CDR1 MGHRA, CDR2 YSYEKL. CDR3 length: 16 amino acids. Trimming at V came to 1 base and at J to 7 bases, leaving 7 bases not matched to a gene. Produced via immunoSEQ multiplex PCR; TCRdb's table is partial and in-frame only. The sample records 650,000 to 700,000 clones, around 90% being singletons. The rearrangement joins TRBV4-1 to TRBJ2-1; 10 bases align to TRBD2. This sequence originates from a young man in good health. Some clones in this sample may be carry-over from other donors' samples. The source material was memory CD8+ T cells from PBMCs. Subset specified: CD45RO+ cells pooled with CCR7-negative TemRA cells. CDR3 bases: TGCGCCAGCAGCCAAGGCCCAGCGGGAGGGAATAATGAGCAGTTCTTC. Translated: CASSQGPAGGNNEQFF.